This T cell receptor (beta chain) is from a study of CD8 T cells in ankylosing spondylitis. Study-wide findings and caveats: Within ankylosing spondylitis blood, a TCR beta motif made up of roughly eight highly homologous variants appeared to be characteristic.

From the 5' RACE reads, TCRdb called clonotypes with MiXCR, one entry per CDR3 protein. Among around 770,000 distinct CDR3 sequences listed, around 20% were seen once. This clonotype appeared a few times. Its antigen is undetermined. With 1 base removed from V and 4 bases from J, the gap between germline ends came to 20 bases. The CDR3 spans 17 residues. The germline V gene encodes CDR1 DFQATT and CDR2 SNEGSKA (reference sequence). The source is a male donor with ankylosing spondylitis. Sequencing used blood, either unsorted or a sorted T cell fraction (not recorded which). This chain joins TRBV20-1 and TRBJ2-1; D not resolved. Here the CDR3 reads CSARASLHPTLYNEQFF. The CDR3 region has the DNA TGCAGTGCTAGAGCCTCACTTCACCCGACTCTATACAATGAGCAGTTCTTC.